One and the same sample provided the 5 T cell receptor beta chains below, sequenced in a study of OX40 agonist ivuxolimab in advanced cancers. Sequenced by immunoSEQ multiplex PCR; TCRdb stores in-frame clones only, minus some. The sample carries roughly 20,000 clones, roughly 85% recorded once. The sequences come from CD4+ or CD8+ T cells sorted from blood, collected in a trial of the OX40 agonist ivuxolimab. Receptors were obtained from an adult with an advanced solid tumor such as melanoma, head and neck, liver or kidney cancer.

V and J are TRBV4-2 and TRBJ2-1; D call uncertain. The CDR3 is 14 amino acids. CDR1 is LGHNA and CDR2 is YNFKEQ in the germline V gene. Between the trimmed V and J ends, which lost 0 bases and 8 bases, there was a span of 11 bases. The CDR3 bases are TGTGCCAGCAGCCAAGAACGATGGGTCGATGAGCAGTTCTTC. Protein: CASSQERWVDEQFF.

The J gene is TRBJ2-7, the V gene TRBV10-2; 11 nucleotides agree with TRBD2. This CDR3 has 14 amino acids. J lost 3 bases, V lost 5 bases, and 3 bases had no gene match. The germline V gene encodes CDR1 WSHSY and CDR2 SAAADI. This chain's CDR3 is CASSLTSGDYEQYF. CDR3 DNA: TGCGCCAGCAGTCTGACTAGCGGGGACTACGAGCAGTACTTC.

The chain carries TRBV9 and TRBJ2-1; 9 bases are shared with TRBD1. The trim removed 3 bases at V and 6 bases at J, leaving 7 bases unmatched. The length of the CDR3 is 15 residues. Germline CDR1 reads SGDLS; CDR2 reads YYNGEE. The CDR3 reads CASSDAGTGRNEQFF. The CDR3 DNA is TGTGCCAGCAGCGATGCCGGGACAGGGCGCAATGAGCAGTTCTTC.

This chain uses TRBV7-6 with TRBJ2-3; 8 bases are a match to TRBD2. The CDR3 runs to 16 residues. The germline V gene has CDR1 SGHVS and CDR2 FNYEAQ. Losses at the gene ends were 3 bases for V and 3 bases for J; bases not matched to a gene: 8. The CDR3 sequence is CASSFDLAGGTDTQYF. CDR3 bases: TGTGCCAGCAGCTTCGACCTAGCGGGTGGGACAGATACGCAGTATTTT. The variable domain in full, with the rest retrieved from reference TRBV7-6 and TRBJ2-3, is GAGVSQSPRYKVTKRGQDVALRCDPISGHVSLYWYRQALGQGPEFLTYFNYEAQQDKSGLPNDRFSAERPEGSISTLTIQRTEQRDSAMYRCASSFDLAGGTDTQYFGPGTRLTVL.

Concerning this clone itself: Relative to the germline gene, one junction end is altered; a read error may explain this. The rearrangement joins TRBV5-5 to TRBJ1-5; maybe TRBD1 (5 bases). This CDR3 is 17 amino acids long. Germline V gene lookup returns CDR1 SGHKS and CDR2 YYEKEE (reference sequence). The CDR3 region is CASSLDAGRSGNQPQHF. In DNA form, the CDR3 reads TGTGCCAGCAGTTTGGACGCAGGGAGAAGTGGCAATCAGCCCCAGCATTTT. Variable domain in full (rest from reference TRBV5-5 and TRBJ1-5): DAGVTQSPTHLIKTRGQQVTLRCSPISGHKSVSWYQQVLGQGPQFIFQYYEKEERGRGNFPDRFSARQFPNYSSELNVNALLLGDSALYLCASSLDAGRSGNQPQHFGDGTRLSIL.